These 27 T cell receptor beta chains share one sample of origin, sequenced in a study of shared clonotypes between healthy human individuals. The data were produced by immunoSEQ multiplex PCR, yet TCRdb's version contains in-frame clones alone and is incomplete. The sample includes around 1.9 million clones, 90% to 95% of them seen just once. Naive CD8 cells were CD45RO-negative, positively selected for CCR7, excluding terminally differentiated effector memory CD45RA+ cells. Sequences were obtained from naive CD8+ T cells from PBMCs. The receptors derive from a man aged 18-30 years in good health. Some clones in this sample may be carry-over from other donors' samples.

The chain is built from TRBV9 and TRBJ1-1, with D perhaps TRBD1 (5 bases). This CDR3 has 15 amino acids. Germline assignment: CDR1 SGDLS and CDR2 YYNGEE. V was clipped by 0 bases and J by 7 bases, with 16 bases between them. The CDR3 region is CASSVADRGGVEAFF. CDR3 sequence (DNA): TGTGCCAGCAGCGTAGCTGATAGGGGCGGTGTTGAAGCTTTCTTT.

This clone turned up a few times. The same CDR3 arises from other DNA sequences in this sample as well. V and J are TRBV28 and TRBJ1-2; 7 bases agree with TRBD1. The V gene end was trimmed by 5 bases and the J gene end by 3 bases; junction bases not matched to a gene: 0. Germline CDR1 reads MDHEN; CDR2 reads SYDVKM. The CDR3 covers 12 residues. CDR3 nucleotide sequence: TGTGCCAGCAGTACAGGGGACTATGGCTACACCTTC. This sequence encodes CASSTGDYGYTF.

The CDR3 coding sequence is TGTGCCAGCAGTGAGCAGTTCTTC. This gives the protein CASSEQFF. This rearrangement joins TRBV6-5 to TRBJ2-1; D is uncertain. Germline V gene lookup returns CDR1 MNHEY and CDR2 SVGAGI. The CDR3 is made up of 8 amino acids. Trimming shortened V by 5 bases and J by 10 bases, and 0 bases separated the two germline ends.

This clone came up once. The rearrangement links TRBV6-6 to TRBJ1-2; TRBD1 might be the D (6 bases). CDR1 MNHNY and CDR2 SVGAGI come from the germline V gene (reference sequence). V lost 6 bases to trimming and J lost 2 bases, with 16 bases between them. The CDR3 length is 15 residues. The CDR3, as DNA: TGTGCCAGCAGCCCATACAGGGCCCCAAACTATGGCTACACCTTC. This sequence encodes CASSPYRAPNYGYTF.

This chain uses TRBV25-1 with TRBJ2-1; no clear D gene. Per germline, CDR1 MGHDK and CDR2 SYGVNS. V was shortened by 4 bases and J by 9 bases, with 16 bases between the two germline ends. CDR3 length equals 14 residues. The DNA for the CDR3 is TGTGCCAGCAGTGGGGTTCGTGAGCGTATTGAGCAGTTCTTC. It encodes CASSGVRERIEQFF. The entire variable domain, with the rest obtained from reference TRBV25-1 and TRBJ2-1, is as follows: EADIYQTPRYLVIGTGKKITLECSQTMGHDKMYWYQQDPGMELHLIHYSYGVNSTEKGDLSSESTVSRIRTEHFPLTLESARPSHTSQYLCASSGVRERIEQFFGPGTRLTVL.

CDR3 nucleotides: TGCGCCAGCAGACGCGGACTAGCGGAGTACAATGAGCAGTTCTTC. Its translation: CASRRGLAEYNEQFF. The chain is built from TRBV5-1 and TRBJ2-1; 10 bases are shared with TRBD2. Germline V gives CDR1 SGHRS, CDR2 YFSETQ. V was clipped by 5 bases and J by 4 bases; unmatched bases: 6. The CDR3 covers 15 residues.

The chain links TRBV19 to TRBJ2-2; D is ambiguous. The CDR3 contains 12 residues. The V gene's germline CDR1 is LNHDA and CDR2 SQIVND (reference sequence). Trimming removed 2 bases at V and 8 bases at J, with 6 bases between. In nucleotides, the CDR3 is TGTGCCAGTAGTATAAGACCAGGGGAGCTGTTTTTT. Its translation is CASSIRPGELFF.

The CDR3: CASSLVGFSSYNEQFF. In DNA, the CDR3 is TGCGCCAGCAGCTTGGTGGGATTTAGCTCCTACAATGAGCAGTTCTTC. The chain couples TRBV5-1 to TRBJ2-1; no firm D call. The CDR3 sequence is 16 residues long. V was pared by 0 bases and J by 0 bases, with 10 bases between. Germline V gene lookup returns CDR1 SGHRS and CDR2 YFSETQ.

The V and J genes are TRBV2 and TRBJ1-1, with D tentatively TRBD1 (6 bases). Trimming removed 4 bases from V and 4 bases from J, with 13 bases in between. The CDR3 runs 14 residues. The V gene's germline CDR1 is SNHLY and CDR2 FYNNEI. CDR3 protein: CASSVDRGGTEAFF. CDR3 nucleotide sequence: TGTGCCAGCAGTGTAGATAGGGGGGGCACTGAAGCTTTCTTT.

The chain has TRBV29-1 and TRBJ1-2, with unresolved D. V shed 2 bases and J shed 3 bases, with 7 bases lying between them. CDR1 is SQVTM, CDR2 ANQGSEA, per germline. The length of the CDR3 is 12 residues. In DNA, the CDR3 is TGCAGCGTTGAATGGGATTACTATGGCTACACCTTC. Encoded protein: CSVEWDYYGYTF.

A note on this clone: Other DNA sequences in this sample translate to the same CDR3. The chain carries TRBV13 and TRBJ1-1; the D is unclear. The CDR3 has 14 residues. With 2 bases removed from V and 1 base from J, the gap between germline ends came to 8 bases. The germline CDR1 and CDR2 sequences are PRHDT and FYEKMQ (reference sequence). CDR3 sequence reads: CASSLWTGNTEAFF. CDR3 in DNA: TGTGCCAGCAGCTTATGGACTGGGAACACTGAAGCTTTCTTT. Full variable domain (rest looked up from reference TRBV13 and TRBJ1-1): AAGVIQSPRHLIKEKRETATLKCYPIPRHDTVYWYQQGPGQDPQFLISFYEKMQSDKGSIPDRFSAQQFSDYHSELNMSSLELGDSALYFCASSLWTGNTEAFFGQGTRLTVV.

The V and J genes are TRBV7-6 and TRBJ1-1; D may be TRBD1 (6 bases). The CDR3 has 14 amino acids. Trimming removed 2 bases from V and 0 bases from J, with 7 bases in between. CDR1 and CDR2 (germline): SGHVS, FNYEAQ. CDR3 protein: CASSLSGVNTEAFF. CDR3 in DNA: TGTGCCAGCAGCTTATCAGGGGTGAACACTGAAGCTTTCTTT.

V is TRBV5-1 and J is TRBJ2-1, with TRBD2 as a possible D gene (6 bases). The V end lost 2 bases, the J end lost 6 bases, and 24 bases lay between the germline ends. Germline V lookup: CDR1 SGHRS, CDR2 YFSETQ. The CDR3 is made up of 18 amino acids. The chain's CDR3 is CASSFPRGETRWSNEQFF. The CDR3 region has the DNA TGCGCCAGCAGCTTCCCGAGGGGAGAGACTAGATGGTCCAATGAGCAGTTCTTC.

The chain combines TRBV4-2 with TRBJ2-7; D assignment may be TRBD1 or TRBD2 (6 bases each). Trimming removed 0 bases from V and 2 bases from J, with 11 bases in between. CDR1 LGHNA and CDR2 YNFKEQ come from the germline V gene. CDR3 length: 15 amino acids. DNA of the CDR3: TGTGCCAGCAGCCAAGATGGCGGGACAACCTACGAGCAGTACTTC. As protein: CASSQDGGTTYEQYF.

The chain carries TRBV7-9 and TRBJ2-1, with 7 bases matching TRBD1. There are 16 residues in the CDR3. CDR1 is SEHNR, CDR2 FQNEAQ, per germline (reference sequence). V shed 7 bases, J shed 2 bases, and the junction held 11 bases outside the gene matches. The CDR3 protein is CASNRPGTAPYNEQFF. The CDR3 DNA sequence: TGTGCCAGCAACCGCCCCGGGACAGCCCCCTACAATGAGCAGTTCTTC.

CDR3 sequence (DNA): TGCGCCAGCAGCTTGGCCTCAGGACGAGTCACTTACGAGCAGTACTTC. This gives the protein CASSLASGRVTYEQYF. The chain is built from TRBV5-1 and TRBJ2-7; D remains ambiguous. The V and J ends lost 0 bases and 4 bases respectively, with 17 bases between them. The CDR3 runs to 16 residues. In germline, CDR1 is SGHRS, CDR2 YFSETQ.

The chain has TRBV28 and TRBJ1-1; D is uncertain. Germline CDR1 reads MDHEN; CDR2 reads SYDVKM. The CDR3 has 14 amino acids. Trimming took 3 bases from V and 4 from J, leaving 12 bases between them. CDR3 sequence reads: CASSFPGSSTEAFF. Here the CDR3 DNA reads TGTGCCAGCAGTTTTCCCGGGAGCAGCACTGAAGCTTTCTTT.

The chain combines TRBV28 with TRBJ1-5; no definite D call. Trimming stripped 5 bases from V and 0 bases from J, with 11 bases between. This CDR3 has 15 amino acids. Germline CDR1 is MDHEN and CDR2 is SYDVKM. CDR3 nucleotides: TGTGCCAGCAGTAAAACAGTGTATAGCAATCAGCCCCAGCATTTT. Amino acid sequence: CASSKTVYSNQPQHF.

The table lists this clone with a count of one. The DNA of the CDR3 is TGTGCCAGCGAGGTCCCGACCGCTAACTATGGCTACACCTTC. Amino acids: CASEVPTANYGYTF. The chain couples TRBV7-9 to TRBJ1-2; D is ambiguous. V was clipped by 8 bases and J by 0 bases, with 13 bases between them. CDR1 is SEHNR, CDR2 FQNEAQ, per germline (reference sequence). The CDR3 runs 14 residues.

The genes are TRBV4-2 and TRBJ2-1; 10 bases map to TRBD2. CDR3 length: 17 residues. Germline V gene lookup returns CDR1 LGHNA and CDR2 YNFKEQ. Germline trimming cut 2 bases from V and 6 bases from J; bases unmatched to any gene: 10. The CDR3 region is CASSQFLIGTSANEQFF. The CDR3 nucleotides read TGTGCCAGCAGCCAATTCCTTATCGGGACTAGCGCCAATGAGCAGTTCTTC.

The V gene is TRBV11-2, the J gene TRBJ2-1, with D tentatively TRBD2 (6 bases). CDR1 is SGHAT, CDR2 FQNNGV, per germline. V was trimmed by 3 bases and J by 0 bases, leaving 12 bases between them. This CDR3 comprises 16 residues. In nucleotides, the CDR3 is TGTGCCAGCAGCTTTGGCATTAGCGGCTCCTACAATGAGCAGTTCTTC. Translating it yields CASSFGISGSYNEQFF.

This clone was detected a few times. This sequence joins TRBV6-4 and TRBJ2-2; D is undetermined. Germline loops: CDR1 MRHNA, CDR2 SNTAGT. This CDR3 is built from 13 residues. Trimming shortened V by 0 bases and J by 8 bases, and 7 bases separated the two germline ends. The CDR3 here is CASSDSVSGELFF. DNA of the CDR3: TGTGCCAGCAGTGACTCGGTCTCTGGGGAGCTGTTTTTT.

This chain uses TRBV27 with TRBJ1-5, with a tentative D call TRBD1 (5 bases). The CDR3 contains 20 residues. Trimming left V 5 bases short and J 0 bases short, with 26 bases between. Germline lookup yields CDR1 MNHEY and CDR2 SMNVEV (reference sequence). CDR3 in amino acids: CASSPGHRLLPKHSNQPQHF. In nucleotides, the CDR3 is TGTGCCAGCAGTCCCGGACACCGGCTCCTTCCTAAACATAGCAATCAGCCCCAGCATTTT.

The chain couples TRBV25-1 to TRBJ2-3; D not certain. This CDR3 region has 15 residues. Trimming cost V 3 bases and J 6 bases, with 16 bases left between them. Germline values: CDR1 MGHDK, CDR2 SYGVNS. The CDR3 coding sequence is TGTGCCAGCAGTGAGAATGTGAAAGGGATCGATACGCAGTATTTT. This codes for CASSENVKGIDTQYF.

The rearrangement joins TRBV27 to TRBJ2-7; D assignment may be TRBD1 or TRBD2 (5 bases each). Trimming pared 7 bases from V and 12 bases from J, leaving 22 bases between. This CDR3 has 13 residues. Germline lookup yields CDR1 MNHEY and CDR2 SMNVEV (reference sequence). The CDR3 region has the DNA TGTGCCAGCACCGAAAGTGGGACGCTGCGGTGGTACTTC. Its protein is CASTESGTLRWYF.

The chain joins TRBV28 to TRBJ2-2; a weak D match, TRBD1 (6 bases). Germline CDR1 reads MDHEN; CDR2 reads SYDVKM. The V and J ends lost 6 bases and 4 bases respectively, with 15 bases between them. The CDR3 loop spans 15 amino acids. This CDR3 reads CASRDRLGLTGELFF. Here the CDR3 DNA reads TGTGCCAGCAGAGACAGGTTGGGCCTCACCGGGGAGCTGTTTTTT.

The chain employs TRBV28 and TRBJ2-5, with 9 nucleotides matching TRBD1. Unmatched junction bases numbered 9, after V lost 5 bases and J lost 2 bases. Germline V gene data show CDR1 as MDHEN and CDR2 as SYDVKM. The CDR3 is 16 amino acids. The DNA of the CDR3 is TGTGCCAGCAGTCACCTACAGGGGGCGCGTCAAGAGACCCAGTACTTC. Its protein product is CASSHLQGARQETQYF.